The source of this TCR beta chain is a study of T cells in Graves' hyperthyroidism and ophthalmopathy. Hyperthyroidism in the patients, aged 18 to 65, was newly diagnosed and under 2 months in duration. The blood sample dates from first hyperthyroidism diagnosis, preceding any ophthalmopathy symptoms. Germline CDR1 reads SGHRS; CDR2 reads YFSETQ. V shed 1 base, J shed 0 bases, and the junction held 6 bases outside the gene matches. The CDR3 sequence is 16 residues long. On this clonotype: What it recognizes is unknown.

Findings and caveats of the study: The model's output predicted ophthalmopathy at a median of roughly 6.9 months prior to onset.

The TCR beta CDR3 regions underwent amplification using RNA transcripts as the source. The study used the HTBI primer set for a first-round RT-PCR of the TCR CDR3. TCRdb passed the multiplex PCR reads through MiXCR, listing each CDR3 protein once. The table shows hundreds of thousands of distinct CDR3 sequences, with around a sixth occurring only once. V is TRBV5-1 and J is TRBJ2-5; the match to TRBD2 covers 7 bases. This clonotype originated in a woman aged 45 to 65 with Graves' hyperthyroidism that later progressed to Graves' ophthalmopathy. The sequencing input was blood. CDR3 in amino acids: CASSLNPTSHQETQYF. CDR3 sequence (DNA): TGCGCCAGCAGCTTGAATCCGACTAGCCACCAAGAGACCCAGTACTTC.